This paragraph reports one T cell receptor (beta chain). Its antigen remains unidentified. No much larger clone exists at a distance of one base, and base qualities are not known. This entry is derived from a study of cytomegalovirus exposure and HLA in healthy donors (TCRdb year 2017). General notes on the study: An earlier analysis of approximately 590 of the donors reported roughly 300 Gb of sequence data and approximately 110 million unique TCR beta sequences from some 180 million T cells. HLA typing included class I and class II loci at four-digit resolution. Donor age, sex, ethnicity and CMV serostatus were collected together with the repertoire data. In the later analysis, no new phenotypic data were used to find candidate immune exposures; instead, reliance was placed on TCR beta sequences and their occurrence across donors. An early release covering 550 to 650 HLA-typed donors comprised around 300 gigabases of sequencing data and around 80 million unique TCR sequences. The study was designed to test whether signatures of past pathogen exposure could be identified by cataloging public T cell receptors. The study used immunosequencing to profile the T cell repertoires of about 670 subjects and linked those repertoires to cytomegalovirus serostatus. Across some 400 genotyped donors of the cohort, an average of 235,054 unique TCR beta nucleotide sequences per donor were sequenced, and 15% to 20% of those sequences were non-productive. Of the 300 to 500 genotyped donors, less than 85% were placed in the genetic ancestry cluster associated with self-reported Caucasian donors. All discovery cohort repertoires had been generated on a single sequencing platform. A later genetic analysis took genome-wide SNP genotypes for about 55% of the 666 donors and used that subset as a discovery cohort. About five DR-DQ haplotypes were treated as single units for association and clustering because of strong linkage in the cohort. A separate validation cohort of roughly 120 different subjects was used in addition to the 666-subject first cohort. The number of typed donors differed by locus: about 620-640 for A, B, C, DRB1 and DQB1; roughly 510 for DQA1; fewer than 610 for DPA1; and about 470 for DPB1. An earlier analysis of nearly 600 of the donors applied high-throughput TCR beta sequencing to assess whether each TCR beta V gene segment acted as functional or pseudogenic. A later analysis re-analyzed previously published TCR beta repertoires from several hundred donors and added high-resolution HLA genotyping to study TCR occurrence patterns. To predict cytomegalovirus infection status, the study brought together high-throughput TCR immunosequencing, statistical association of individual TCRs with disease status, and machine learning. Study-wide conclusions, independent of this receptor: Compared with the roughly 700-donor mean, donors in an Asian-associated ancestry cluster had fewer N-insertions in productive TCRs, according to a later genetic analysis. A few of the identified cytomegalovirus-associated TCR beta chains were confirmed in vitro to be specific for cytomegalovirus antigens. Several of the top co-occurrence clusters appeared to be linked to parvovirus B19, influenza, CMV and Epstein-Barr virus, according to a later analysis. In a later genetic analysis, a missense DCLRE1C variant was associated with V-gene and J-gene trimming of TCR beta chains, and the association was replicated in an independent cohort. In a later analysis, HLA-associated TCR beta chains showed more clonal expansion and lower generation probabilities than non-associated chains that were equally common. Because counts were too low, 15 to 20 rarely observed V segments, including chromosome 9 orphons, were excluded from the earlier analysis of about 500 of the donors. The only immune exposure information available for the cohort was CMV serostatus. In the study, roughly 160 TCR beta chains were listed as associated with cytomegalovirus. In this cohort, only TCR beta chains were sequenced, and detectable features were limited by the absence of alpha or paired-chain data. Because some donors lacked HLA typing at each locus, the association tests relied only on the typed subset. A later analysis found that most CMV-associated TCR beta chains appeared HLA-restricted, with HLA associations seemingly driven largely by CMV exposure. Specific HLA alleles were associated with 16,951 TCR beta sequences at a false discovery rate of 0.05 in a later analysis. In an earlier analysis of about 540 of the donors, most TCR beta V segments were observed in productive rearrangements about 87% or about 30% of the time, broadly matching IMGT annotations. Some IMGT-functional V segments, including TRBV6-2 and TRBV6-3, could not be told apart with the 87-base-pair reads, so those segments were excluded. A cluster of highly shared sequence variants was judged likely to represent a technical artifact of the sequencing pipeline. The presence/absence analyses assumed that sequencing depth was roughly uniform across donors, and that assumption may not be true. In both the original and validation cohorts, the classifier was reported to diagnose cytomegalovirus status with high specificity and sensitivity. The authors suggested that the approach could potentially be extended to other disease states and immunological phenotypes. Linkage disequilibrium might explain the correlated functional status among segregating V segments, but an unknown experimental factor could not be ruled out. Most TCR sequences were observed very rarely across donors, whereas some public TCRs were present in many individuals. A further reported finding was that TCR beta sequences accurately predicted the HLA-A and HLA-B alleles for most subjects in the first cohort. In a later analysis, the rate of TCR association differed among HLA loci, with DRB1 alleles having the most associated TCRs and HLA-C alleles having the fewest. Assigning TCR associations to individual alleles was difficult when HLA alleles, especially DR and DQ, strongly co-occurred.

The CDR3 goes from the cysteine to the phenylalanine over 13 residues. The read is trimmed to its CDR3 DNA, 39 bases read in frame from base 1. V loses 3 bases, J loses 5 bases, and the germline ends lie 10 bases apart. CDR1 and CDR2 are read off the germline V gene (reference sequence) as LNHDA and SQIVND. Library preparation used the immunoSEQ multiplex PCR assay. For the multiplex PCR, a mixture combining 60 forward primers for TCR Vbeta segments and 13 reverse primers for TCR Jbeta segments was used. Amplification of the CDR3 region of rearranged TCR beta genes was performed with a multiplex PCR assay on genomic DNA. The amplified TCR beta libraries were sequenced on the Illumina HiSeq System as 87-base-pair reads. Turning to the authors' computational methods: A later analysis tallied tens of millions of unique TCR beta chains across the approximately 670 repertoires, and around 10 million of those chains were shared by two or more donors. Raw reads were error-corrected and collapsed into unique sequences with a nearest-neighbor algorithm that merged closely related sequences to remove PCR and sequencing errors. To assign V, D and J gene segments, CDR3 sequences were aligned to IMGT reference sequences. For a sequence to be retained, a match of at least six nucleotides to both a V gene segment and a J gene segment was required. Rearrangements were called productive when the CDR3 lacked stop codons and stayed in frame with V and J; all others were non-productive. CDR3 was defined according to IMGT convention as the region running from the second conserved V-encoded cysteine to the conserved J-encoded phenylalanine. Sequences without an unambiguous match to a single V gene segment were excluded from the earlier analysis of almost 600 of the donors. In an earlier analysis of about 590 of the donors, a V segment was called functional when productive rearrangements were above 56.7%, and segregating when the standard deviation between donors exceeded 5%. A statistical classification framework was built to diagnose cytomegalovirus status from the catalog of TCR beta chain sequences. In a later analysis, TCR nucleotide sequences were compared against IMGT/GENE-DB human TR gene sequences so that V and J genes could be assigned. A later analysis assigned CDR3 sequences and most-parsimonious VDJ recombination scenarios with the TCRdist pipeline. In a later analysis, every TCR beta chain was defined by the combination of its CDR3 amino acid sequence and its V-gene family, and reads without a unique V-gene family were dropped. As a way to deal with suspected cross-contamination and a sequencing artifact, a later analysis dropped roughly 620 nucleotide sequences that were highly shared and had low generation probability. For each public chain, a later analysis derived a clonal expansion index from normalized ranks of inferred template counts within each repertoire. A later analysis computed generation probabilities with a VDJ recombination model fitted to out-of-frame rearrangements, and checked the results against IGoR. In a later analysis, TCR-TCR, TCR-HLA and TCR-CMV co-occurrence was scored with hypergeometric tests, and a repertoire-size bias correction was applied to TCR pairs. In a later analysis, false discovery rates were estimated by permuting HLA or CMV assignments 20 times. In a later analysis, co-occurring TCRs were grouped with DBSCAN, and TCRdist sequence similarity was added when clustering was performed within HLA-allele-positive subsets. Repertoires with fewer than 30,000 or more than 120,000 public chains were left out of co-occurrence clustering, as were five repertoires with anomalous nucleotide sharing. TCRdb mirrors the immuneACCESS table, restricted to in-frame sequences. Some clones are absent from its copies; in checked studies, under half trace to an unresolved V gene, and the reason for the others is unknown. That table is the source of V, J and clone size, and D and trimming were worked out from the DNA. The table for this sample lists 160,000 or so clones; around four fifths of them were counted only once. The ten most abundant clones make up about 11% of the sample.

The cohort was made up of several hundred healthy bone marrow donors. At the time of sampling, every cohort member was nominally healthy, though immune exposures that went unrecorded were likely present. The donor was CMV seropositive and belonged to the group of over 250 seropositive cohort members. Every donor gave a peripheral blood sample, and the peripheral blood mononuclear cells from that sample were used for TCR beta sequencing. Genomic DNA extraction from the blood cell samples was performed with the Qiagen DNeasy Blood Extraction Kit. The sample taken for sequencing was PBMCs. The TCR sequence derives from a man between 45 and 60 years old in good health and CMV-seropositive. The chain is made from TRBV19 and TRBJ1-2; tentative D gene TRBD1, with 6 bases matching. The DNA is as follows: TGTGCCAGTAGTATGAGGGACAAGTATGGCTACACCTTC. The translation is CASSMRDKYGYTF.